These 2 T cell receptor beta chains were sequenced from one sample in a study of OX40 agonist ivuxolimab in advanced cancers. Sequencing used immunoSEQ multiplex PCR; TCRdb keeps in-frame clones, though not all of them. The sample has fewer than 85,000 clones; 70% to 90% are singletons. This material consisted of CD4+ or CD8+ T cells sorted from blood, taken in a trial of the OX40 agonist ivuxolimab. Receptors were obtained from an adult with an advanced solid tumor such as melanoma, head and neck, liver or kidney cancer.

The V gene is TRBV27, the J gene TRBJ2-3, with 7 bases that match TRBD2. The CDR3 totals 15 residues. With 0 bases clipped from V and 4 bases from J, the junction kept 4 bases outside the gene matches. Per the germline V gene, CDR1 is MNHEY and CDR2 is SMNVEV (reference sequence). CDR3 nucleotides: TGTGCCAGCAGTTTATCCAGCGGGATCCCAGATACGCAGTATTTT. This codes for CASSLSSGIPDTQYF.

The gene calls are TRBV4-3 and TRBJ1-4; D not resolved. V was cut by 3 bases and J by 4 bases, with 6 bases left in between. The germline V gene has CDR1 LGHNA and CDR2 YSLEER. The CDR3 has 13 amino acids. CDR3 residues: CASSQVLNEKLFF. The CDR3 region has the DNA TGCGCCAGCAGCCAGGTTCTTAATGAAAAACTGTTTTTT.